Listed below are T cell receptor beta chains from one sample, sequenced in a study of CD8+ T cells in alopecia areata. Libraries were prepared by immunoSEQ multiplex PCR; TCRdb keeps only in-frame clonotypes and omits some of them. Among about 150,000 clones listed, roughly 62% were seen once. The starting material was CD4+ T cells sorted from blood, obtained at week 0. The receptors were gathered from a human donor with alopecia areata. Each CDR3 is given with its conserved first and last residue. The order of the fields is V gene, clone size, J gene, D gene, CDR3 length, CDR3 DNA, CDR3 protein. D genes are given only for firm matches. For some rows the clone size is stated as once, few or many, or as a class when expanded; others skip it.

>TRBV30|once|TRBJ2-2|TRBD2|17
TGTGCCTGGGGCCCCCATTTCGGGGGGGCCAACACCGGGGAGCTGTTTTTT
CAWGPHFGGANTGELFF
>TRBV23-1|few|TRBJ2-5|-|12
TGCGCCAGCATCAAGTACCAAGAGACCCAGTACTTC
CASIKYQETQYF
>TRBV7-9|few|TRBJ2-3|TRBD2|18
TGTGCCAGCAGCCACGGAGCGGGCGGGACTAGCGGGAAGGATACGCAGTATTTT
CASSHGAGGTSGKDTQYF
>TRBV2|-|TRBJ1-3|-|14
TGTGCCAGCACAACAGGGCAGTCCGGAAACACCATATATTTT
CASTTGQSGNTIYF
>TRBV29-1|-|TRBJ1-2|TRBD1|11
TGCAGCGTCAGGACAGGGGACGGCTACACCTTC
CSVRTGDGYTF
>TRBV14|-|TRBJ2-1|-|15
TGTGCCAGCAGCCAACGGCGGGGGAGTACAGGGGAGCAGTTCTTC
CASSQRRGSTGEQFF
>TRBV5-4|-|TRBJ2-7|-|15
TGTGCCAGCAGCTTGGGGGGGACTCTTTCCTACGAGCAGTACTTC
CASSLGGTLSYEQYF
>TRBV10-3|few|TRBJ1-1|-|14
TGTGCCATCAGTATGGTCCTAGGGGACACTGAAGCTTTCTTT
CAISMVLGDTEAFF
>TRBV5-1|-|TRBJ2-1|-|15
TGCGCCAGCAGCTTAGGGGGAGGCCTCTACAATGAGCAGTTCTTC
CASSLGGGLYNEQFF
>TRBV7-2|few|TRBJ1-6|-|16
TGTGCCAGCAGCTTAGTTGGATTTACAGAGCATTCACCCCTCCACTTT
CASSLVGFTEHSPLHF
>TRBV29-1|-|TRBJ1-1|-|12
TGCAGCGTGGAAAGGTGGGGCACTGAAGCTTTCTTT
CSVERWGTEAFF
>TRBV4-3|-|TRBJ1-2|-|14
TGCGCCAGCAGCCAAGATATGGGGAACTATGGCTACACCTTC
CASSQDMGNYGYTF
>TRBV5-4|-|TRBJ2-7|TRBD2|15
TGTGCCAGCAGCCCGGACGGCGGGGGGGCCCACGAGCAGTACTTC
CASSPDGGGAHEQYF
>TRBV5-1|few|TRBJ2-5|TRBD1|14
TGCGCCAGCAGCTTGGGACAGGGTTATGAGACCCAGTACTTC
CASSLGQGYETQYF
>TRBV15|-|TRBJ2-7|TRBD1|14
TGTGCCACCAGCAGAGATGACAGGGCCGACGAGCAGTACTTC
CATSRDDRADEQYF
>TRBV30|-|TRBJ1-5|-|14
TGTGCCTGGACGGCGGACGATAAGGGTCAGCCCCAGCATTTT
CAWTADDKGQPQHF
>TRBV7-8|-|TRBJ2-1|-|15
TGTGCCAGCAGCTTTAGACAAAAGGAAGGCAATGAGCAGTTCTTC
CASSFRQKEGNEQFF
>TRBV27|-|TRBJ2-6|-|16
TGTGCCAGCACCCTTCTTCCTGTATCTGGGGCCAACGTCCTGACTTTC
CASTLLPVSGANVLTF
>TRBV29-1|few|TRBJ1-2|-|14
TGCAGCGTTGAAGAGGCAGGGCCCAACTATGGCTACACCTTC
CSVEEAGPNYGYTF
>TRBV19|-|TRBJ1-5|-|11
TGTGCCAGTAGTATACCCCTCCCTGGTATCTTT
CASSIPLPGIF
>TRBV5-4|few|TRBJ2-2|-|15
TGTGCCAGCAGCTTGGCCGGGAGAGTCACCGGGGAGCTGTTTTTT
CASSLAGRVTGELFF
>TRBV18|-|TRBJ2-7|-|15
TGTGCCAGCTCACCACCGAGCCGAGTCTCCTACGAGCAGTACTTC
CASSPPSRVSYEQYF
>TRBV10-3|-|TRBJ1-5|-|13
TGTGCCATCAGTGAGGGTGGAGGACAGCCCCAGCATTTT
CAISEGGGQPQHF
>TRBV5-1|-|TRBJ1-6|TRBD1|15
TGCGCCAGCCGAAAGCCGGACAGGGGTGGCTCACCCCTCCACTTT
CASRKPDRGGSPLHF
>TRBV30|-|TRBJ2-5|-|12
TGTGCCTGGAGTGTAGTGCCGGAGACCCAGTACTTC
CAWSVVPETQYF
>TRBV7-2|-|TRBJ2-5|-|17
TGTGCCAGCAGCTTATGGTCGCTGGGGAGTACCCAAGAGACCCAGTACTTC
CASSLWSLGSTQETQYF
>TRBV29-1|-|TRBJ1-2|TRBD1|13
TGCAGCGTGGACAGGGGACCTTACTATGGCTACACCTTC
CSVDRGPYYGYTF
>TRBV7-2|many|TRBJ2-1|TRBD2|18
TGTGCCAGCAGCTTAACTCGTGCTAGCGGGGGAGGAGGCAATGAGCAGTTCTTC
CASSLTRASGGGGNEQFF
>TRBV9|few|TRBJ2-7|-|14
TGTGCCAGCAGCGTAGGCCAGGTCCCTGGCGAGCAGTACTTC
CASSVGQVPGEQYF
>TRBV13|-|TRBJ2-1|TRBD2|16
TGTGCCAGCAGCTTCAGAGTTGGACTAGCGGGTAATGAGCAGTTCTTC
CASSFRVGLAGNEQFF
>TRBV4-1|-|TRBJ2-4|-|17
TGCGCCAGCAGCCAGGGGACCTCCTTCATAGCCAAAAACATTCAGTACTTC
CASSQGTSFIAKNIQYF
>TRBV4-3|many|TRBJ2-2|-|16
TGCGCCAGCAGCCATCCAACCGGGCGGAACACCGGGGAGCTGTTTTTT
CASSHPTGRNTGELFF
>TRBV19|-|TRBJ1-5|-|15
TGTGCCAGTAGTATAGACAGGATCCGCAATCAGCCCCAGCATTTT
CASSIDRIRNQPQHF
>TRBV27|-|TRBJ1-1|-|11
TGTGCCAGCAGTTTACGGACTGAAGCTTTCTTT
CASSLRTEAFF
>TRBV18|-|TRBJ1-1|-|14
TGTGCCAGCTCACCACCGAATGGGGGTAGTGAAGCTTTCTTT
CASSPPNGGSEAFF
>TRBV30|-|TRBJ1-1|-|12
TGTGCCTGGGGTCTTATGAACACTGAAGCTTTCTTT
CAWGLMNTEAFF
>TRBV25-1|few|TRBJ1-2|-|13
TGTGCCAGCAGTGACCCACCCGACGGGGGCTACACCTTC
CASSDPPDGGYTF
>TRBV25-1|-|TRBJ2-7|-|12
TGTGCCAGCAGTATTTCAGGGTACGAGCAGTACTTC
CASSISGYEQYF
>TRBV7-8|-|TRBJ2-7|-|14
TGTGCCAGCAGCACCCGGACGGAGACCTACGAGCAGTACTTC
CASSTRTETYEQYF
>TRBV30|-|TRBJ2-7|-|12
TGTGCCTGGTCTCCGGACAGCCTGGGGCAGTACTTC
CAWSPDSLGQYF
>TRBV7-9|-|TRBJ1-1|-|11
TGTGCCAGCAGCATAAACACTGAAGCTTTCTTT
CASSINTEAFF
>TRBV4-1|few|TRBJ2-5|TRBD1|15
TGCGCCAGCAGCCAAGACCCAGGGGGCTTAGAGACCCAGTACTTC
CASSQDPGGLETQYF
>TRBV30|-|TRBJ1-2|-|15
TGTGCCTGGAGTGTACTGATTAGGGACGGCTATGGCTACACCTTC
CAWSVLIRDGYGYTF
>TRBV7-3|-|TRBJ2-1|-|15
TGTGCCAGCAGCTTCCAGGGAACAGACTACAATGAGCAGTTCTTC
CASSFQGTDYNEQFF
>TRBV6-5|-|TRBJ2-7|-|14
TGTGGCACCCCGCGACTAGTTGATTCCGACGAGCAGTACTTC
CGTPRLVDSDEQYF
>TRBV11-1|-|TRBJ2-7|TRBD1|14
TGTGCCAGCAGCCAGCTCGTGGACAGGGGCGAGCAGTACTTC
CASSQLVDRGEQYF
>TRBV9|-|TRBJ2-3|TRBD2|16
TGTGCCAGCAGCGCCAGGACTAGCGGGGGAACAGATACGCAGTATTTT
CASSARTSGGTDTQYF
>TRBV13|-|TRBJ1-2|-|15
TGTGCCAGCAGCTTAGCCACAGCCAGGTTCTATGGCTACACCTTC
CASSLATARFYGYTF
>TRBV4-2|-|TRBJ2-1|-|13
TGTGCCAGCAGCCAGGGACCGGGACCTAATCAATTCTTC
CASSQGPGPNQFF
>TRBV10-3|-|TRBJ1-1|-|14
TGTGCCATCAGTGAGTCGGTTGGTCGGGCGAGGGCTTTCTTT
CAISESVGRARAFF
>TRBV7-6|-|TRBJ1-5|-|16
TGTGCCAGCAGCCCATTCGGCAGATCTAGCAATCAGCCCCAGCATTTT
CASSPFGRSSNQPQHF
>TRBV30|-|TRBJ1-2|-|13
TGTGCCTGGACGACAGAAAGTAACTATGGCTACACCTTC
CAWTTESNYGYTF
>TRBV5-1|-|TRBJ2-1|TRBD2|13
TGCGCCAGCAGCTCCACCCTGACTAGCTCGCAGTTCTTC
CASSSTLTSSQFF